A single sample is the source of the 2 T cell receptor beta chains below, sequenced in a study of memory CD4+ T cells and cytomegalovirus serostatus. The protocol was immunoSEQ multiplex PCR, while the TCRdb copy is restricted to in-frame clones and leaves out a portion. This sample carries about 59,000 clones, roughly 75% of them seen once, and the ten largest clones take around 0.51%. Single viable CD3+CD4+CD8-CD45RO+ cells were sorted as the memory CD4+ T cells. The sequencing sample was made of memory CD4+ T cells from blood. The receptors come from an adult in good health and CMV-seronegative. Some clones in this sample may be carry-over from other donors' samples.

In the case of this clone: The junction differs from germline at one of its ends, possibly a read error. The chain uses TRBV7-7 and TRBJ2-1; D is uncertain. The CDR3 is 15 amino acids. Germline CDR1 is SSHAT and CDR2 is FNYEAQ (reference sequence). The CDR3 reads CASSLGPLGYNEQFF. In nucleotides, the CDR3 is TGTGCTAGCAGCTTAGGACCCTTGGGGTACAATGAGCAGTTCTTC.

This clone was counted a few times. The gene calls are TRBV29-1 and TRBJ1-2, with a weak D call TRBD1 (6 bases). The CDR3 has 13 amino acids. The germline V gene has CDR1 SQVTM and CDR2 ANQGSEA. Trimming left V 5 bases short and J 5 bases short, with 15 bases between. The CDR3: CSVFNREPYGYTF. The CDR3 bases are TGCAGCGTTTTTAACAGGGAGCCTTATGGCTACACCTTC.